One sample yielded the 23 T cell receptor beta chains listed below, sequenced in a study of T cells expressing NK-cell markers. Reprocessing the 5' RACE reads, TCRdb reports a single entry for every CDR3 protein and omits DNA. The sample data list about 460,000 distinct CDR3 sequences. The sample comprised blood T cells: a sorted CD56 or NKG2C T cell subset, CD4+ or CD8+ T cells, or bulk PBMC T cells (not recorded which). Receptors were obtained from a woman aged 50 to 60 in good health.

CDR3 sequence: CASRSGTLGYTF. This rearrangement joins TRBV19 to TRBJ1-2. The CDR3 has 12 residues. Germline loops: CDR1 LNHDA, CDR2 SQIVND (reference sequence).

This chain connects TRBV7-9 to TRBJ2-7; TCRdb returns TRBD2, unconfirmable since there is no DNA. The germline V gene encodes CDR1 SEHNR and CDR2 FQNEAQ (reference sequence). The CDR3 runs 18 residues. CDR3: CASSFPHGSGRSNEEQYF.

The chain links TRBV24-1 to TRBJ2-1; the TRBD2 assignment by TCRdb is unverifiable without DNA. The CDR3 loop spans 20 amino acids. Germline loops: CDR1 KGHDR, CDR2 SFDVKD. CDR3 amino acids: CATSDPTSGRAQANYNEQFF.

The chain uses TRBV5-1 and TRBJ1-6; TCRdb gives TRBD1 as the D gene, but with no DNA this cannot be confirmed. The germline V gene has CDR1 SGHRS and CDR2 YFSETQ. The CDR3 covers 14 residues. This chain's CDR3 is CASSPDSGYSPLHF. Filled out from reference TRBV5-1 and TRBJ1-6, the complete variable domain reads KAGVTQTPRYLIKTRGQQVTLSCSPISGHRSVSWYQQTPGQGLQFLFEYFSETQRNKGNFPGRFSGRQFSNSRSEMNVSTLELGDSALYLCASSPDSGYSPLHFGNGTRLTVT.

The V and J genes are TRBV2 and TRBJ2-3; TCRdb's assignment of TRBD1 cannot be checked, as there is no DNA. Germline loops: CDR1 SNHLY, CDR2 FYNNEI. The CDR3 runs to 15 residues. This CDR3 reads CASKVVGTETDTQYF. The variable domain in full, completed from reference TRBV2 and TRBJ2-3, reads EPEVTQTPSHQVTQMGQEVILRCVPISNHLYFYWYRQILGQKVEFLVSFYNNEISEKSEIFDDQFSVERPDGSNFTLKIRSTKLEDSAMYFCASKVVGTETDTQYFGPGTRLTVL.

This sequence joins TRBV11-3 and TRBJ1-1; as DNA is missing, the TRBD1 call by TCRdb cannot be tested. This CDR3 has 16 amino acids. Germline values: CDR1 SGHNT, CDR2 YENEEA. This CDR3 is CASSLDGHSSNTEAFF.

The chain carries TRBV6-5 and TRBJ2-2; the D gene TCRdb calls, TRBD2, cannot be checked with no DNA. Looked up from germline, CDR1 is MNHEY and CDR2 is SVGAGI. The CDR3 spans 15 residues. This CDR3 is CASSYYGGNTGELFF.

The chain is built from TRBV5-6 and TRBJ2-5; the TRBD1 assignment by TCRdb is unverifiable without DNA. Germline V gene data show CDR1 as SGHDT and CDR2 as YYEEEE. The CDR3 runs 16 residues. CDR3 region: CASSPLPPGQKETQYF.

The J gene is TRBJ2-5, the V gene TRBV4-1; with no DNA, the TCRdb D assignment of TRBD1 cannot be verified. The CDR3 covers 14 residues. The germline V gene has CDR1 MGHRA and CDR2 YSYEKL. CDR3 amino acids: CASSQDPVQETQYF.

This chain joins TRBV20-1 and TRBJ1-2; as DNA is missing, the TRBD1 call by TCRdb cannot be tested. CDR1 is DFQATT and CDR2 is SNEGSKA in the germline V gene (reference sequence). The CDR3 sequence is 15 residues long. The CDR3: CRDDRDRDPNYGYTF.

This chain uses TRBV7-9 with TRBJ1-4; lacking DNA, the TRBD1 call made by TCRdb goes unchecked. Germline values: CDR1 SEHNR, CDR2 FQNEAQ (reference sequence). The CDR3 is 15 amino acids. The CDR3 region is CASSLSQGVREKLFF.

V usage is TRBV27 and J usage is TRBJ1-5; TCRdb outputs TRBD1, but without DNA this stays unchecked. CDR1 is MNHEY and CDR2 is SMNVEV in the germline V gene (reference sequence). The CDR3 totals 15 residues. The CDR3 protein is CASRVQDRENQPQHF.

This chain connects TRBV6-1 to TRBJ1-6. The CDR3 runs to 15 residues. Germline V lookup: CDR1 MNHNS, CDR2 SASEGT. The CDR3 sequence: CASSLTSSYNSPLHF.

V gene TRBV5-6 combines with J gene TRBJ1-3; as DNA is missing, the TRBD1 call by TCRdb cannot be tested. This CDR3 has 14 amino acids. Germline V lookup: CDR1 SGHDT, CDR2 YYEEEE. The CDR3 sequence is CASSPQGVRNTIYF.

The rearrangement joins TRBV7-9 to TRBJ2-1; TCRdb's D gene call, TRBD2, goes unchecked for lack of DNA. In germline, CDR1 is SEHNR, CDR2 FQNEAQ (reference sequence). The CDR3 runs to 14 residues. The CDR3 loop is CASSLGGGFDEQFF.

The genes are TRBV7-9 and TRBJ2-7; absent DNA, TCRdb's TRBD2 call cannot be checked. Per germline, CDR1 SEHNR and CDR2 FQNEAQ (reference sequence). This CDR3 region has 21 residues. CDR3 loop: CASSLGRFGQGRLAGNYERYF.

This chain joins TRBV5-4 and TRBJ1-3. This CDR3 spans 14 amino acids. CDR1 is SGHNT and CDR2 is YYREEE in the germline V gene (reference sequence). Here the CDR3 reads CASSALDLGNTIYF.

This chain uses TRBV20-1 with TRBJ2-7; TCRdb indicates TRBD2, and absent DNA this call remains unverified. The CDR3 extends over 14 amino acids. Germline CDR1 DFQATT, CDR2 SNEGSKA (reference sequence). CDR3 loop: CSATTAGRFYEQYF.

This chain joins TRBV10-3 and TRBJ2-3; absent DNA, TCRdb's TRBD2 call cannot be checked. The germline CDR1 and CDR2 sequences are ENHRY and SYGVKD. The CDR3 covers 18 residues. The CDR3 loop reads CAISASIEGGTGTDTQYF.

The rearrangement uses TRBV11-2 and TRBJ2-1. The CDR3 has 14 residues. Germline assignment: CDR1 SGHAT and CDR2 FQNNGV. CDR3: CASSLGLLTMMQFF.

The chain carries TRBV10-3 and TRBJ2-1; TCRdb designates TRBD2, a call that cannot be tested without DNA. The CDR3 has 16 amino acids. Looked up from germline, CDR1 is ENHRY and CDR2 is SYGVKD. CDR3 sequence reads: CAITMAGVIRGNEQFF.

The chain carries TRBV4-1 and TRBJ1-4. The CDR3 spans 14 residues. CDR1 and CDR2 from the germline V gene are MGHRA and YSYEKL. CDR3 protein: CASSQVEGNEKLFF.

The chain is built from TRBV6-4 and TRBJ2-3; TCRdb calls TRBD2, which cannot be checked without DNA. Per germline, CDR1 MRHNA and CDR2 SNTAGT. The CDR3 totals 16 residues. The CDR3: CASSTSTSGRLDTQYF.